This T cell receptor beta chain was retrieved from a study of blood T cell repertoires in COVID-19. Overall study context: Acute and convalescent COVID-19 samples came from the United States, Italy and Spain.

V lost 0 bases and J lost 0, with 16 bases in between. The CDR3 extends over 17 amino acids. CDR1 and CDR2 (germline): SGHRS, YFSETQ. Per the study methods: How many nucleated cells were present was estimated from reference gene primer amplification. Clones were read by immunoSEQ multiplex PCR, and TCRdb kept only the in-frame ones, dropping some. From that table come the V and J calls and clone size; the DNA was used to work out D and trimming. The sample has approximately 54,000 clones; around 84% are singletons. This rearrangement joins TRBV5-1 to TRBJ2-7; the D gene is possibly TRBD1 (5 bases). The material sequenced was peripheral blood. The sequence came from a man older than 75 with active COVID-19. The CDR3 reads CASSLALQTAHSYEQYF. For the CDR3, the DNA is TGCGCCAGCAGCTTGGCACTGCAGACAGCCCACTCCTACGAGCAGTACTTC.